Shown below are 21 T cell receptor beta chains from a single sample sequenced in a study of blood T cell repertoires in COVID-19. Data came from immunoSEQ multiplex PCR; TCRdb stores just in-frame clones and leaves some out. This sample has some 99,000 clones, with approximately 87% found just once. Material: peripheral blood. The receptors derive from a woman in her sixties or seventies with acute or convalescent COVID-19.

The chain couples TRBV6-1 to TRBJ1-1; D possibly corresponds to TRBD1 (5 bases). CDR1 is MNHNS and CDR2 is SASEGT in the germline V gene. V lost 3 bases, J lost 10 bases, and 9 bases lay in between. The CDR3 is made up of 11 amino acids. CDR3 loop: CASSEAGGAFF. The CDR3 DNA is TGTGCCAGCAGTGAGGCCGGGGGAGCTTTCTTT.

The chain links TRBV19 to TRBJ1-5; TRBD1 matches 10 bases. The junction had 6 bases not matched to a gene; V was cut back by 6 bases and J by 7 bases. The germline gives CDR1 LNHDA, CDR2 SQIVND (reference sequence). CDR3 length: 14 residues. DNA of the CDR3: TGTGCCAGTAGCCGTGGACAGGGGGACCAGCCCCAGCATTTT. It translates to CASSRGQGDQPQHF.

The chain carries TRBV28 and TRBJ1-3; D may be TRBD1 (6 bases). V was cut by 5 bases and J by 1 base, with 15 bases left in between. CDR3 size: 16 residues. From germline, CDR1 is MDHEN and CDR2 SYDVKM. The CDR3 here is CASSAPGGRSGNTIYF. The CDR3 region has the DNA TGTGCCAGCAGTGCTCCGGGGGGGCGTTCTGGAAACACCATATATTTT.

The chain is built from TRBV7-8 and TRBJ1-6; D gene unclear. The germline gives CDR1 SGHVS, CDR2 FQNEAQ. The CDR3 loop spans 16 amino acids. The V end lost 3 bases, the J end lost 5 bases, and 14 bases lay between the germline ends. This CDR3 is CASSLRSRSNNSPLHF. The CDR3 coding sequence is TGTGCCAGCAGCTTGCGAAGCCGCTCAAATAATTCACCCCTCCACTTT.

This clone appeared a single time. This chain links TRBV4-1 with TRBJ2-5, with TRBD2 identical over 8 bases. Germline assignment: CDR1 MGHRA and CDR2 YSYEKL. The CDR3 is 14 amino acids. Trimming at V came to 4 bases and at J to 1 base, leaving 2 bases not matched to a gene. The CDR3 sequence is CASSRGLAQETQYF. The CDR3 nucleotides read TGCGCCAGCAGCCGAGGACTAGCCCAAGAGACCCAGTACTTC.

This clone occurred a few times. This rearrangement joins TRBV7-8 to TRBJ2-7; TRBD1 aligns across 9 bases. Germline CDR1 reads SGHVS; CDR2 reads FQNEAQ. J was trimmed by 6 bases and V by 7 bases; bases with no gene match: 10. This CDR3 has 14 amino acids. The CDR3 region is CASTPGTGYFEQYF. The CDR3 bases are TGTGCCAGCACCCCCGGGACAGGGTACTTCGAGCAGTACTTC.

This clone has just a few counts. The chain joins TRBV7-2 to TRBJ1-3; no definite D call. Trimming pared 5 bases from V and 0 bases from J, leaving 8 bases between. The CDR3 sequence is 14 residues long. Germline loops: CDR1 SGHTA, CDR2 FQGNSA. The CDR3 loop reads CASSNRASGNTIYF. CDR3 in DNA: TGTGCCAGCAGCAACAGAGCCTCTGGAAACACCATATATTTT.

The chain joins TRBV27 to TRBJ1-5, with 7 bases matching TRBD1. J lost 2 bases, V lost 1 base, and 17 bases had no gene match. The CDR3 is 20 residues long. From germline, CDR1 is MNHEY and CDR2 SMNVEV (reference sequence). CDR3 nucleotides: TGTGCCAGCAGTTTATATAGCCCCGCCGTGATTGACAGGGGCAATCAGCCCCAGCATTTT. It is translated as CASSLYSPAVIDRGNQPQHF.

The CDR3 DNA reads TGTGCCAGCAGTTACTCGCCCGGGGTACTTACCTACGAGCAGTACTTC. Amino acids: CASSYSPGVLTYEQYF. The V and J genes are TRBV6-5 and TRBJ2-7; tentative D call: TRBD2 (5 bases). The CDR3 is 16 amino acids. The V and J ends lost 0 bases and 2 bases respectively, with 14 bases between them. Germline-derived CDR1 and CDR2 are MNHEY and SVGAGI.

This chain links TRBV9 with TRBJ1-4; D possibly corresponds to TRBD1 (6 bases). CDR1 and CDR2 (germline): SGDLS, YYNGEE. The V gene lost 3 bases and the J gene lost 3 bases, with 12 bases spanning the gap. The CDR3 length is 15 residues. The chain's CDR3 is CASSAATGPNEKLFF. Written as DNA, the CDR3 is TGTGCCAGCAGCGCCGCGACAGGACCTAATGAAAAACTGTTTTTT.

The chain is built from TRBV7-9 and TRBJ1-1; D call uncertain. Trimming took off 7 bases at V and 3 bases at J, with 12 bases between the two ends. Germline CDR1 reads SEHNR; CDR2 reads FQNEAQ (reference sequence). The CDR3 extends over 13 amino acids. The CDR3 sequence is CASNFDGDTEAFF. Written as DNA, the CDR3 is TGTGCCAGCAACTTTGACGGGGACACTGAAGCTTTCTTT.

The V call is TRBV3-1 (or the pseudogene TRBV3-2), the J call TRBJ2-1; D possibly corresponds to TRBD2 (6 bases). The CDR3 is 14 residues long. Germline V gene sequence: CDR1 LGHDT, CDR2 YNNKEL (reference sequence). Deletions cut 4 bases from V and 5 bases from J, with 12 bases between. CDR3 loop: CASSLAVRNNEQFF. The CDR3 nucleotides are TGTGCCAGCAGCCTAGCGGTTCGCAACAATGAGCAGTTCTTC.

The chain links TRBV4-3 to TRBJ2-3, with D possibly being TRBD2 (5 bases). The germline CDR1 and CDR2 sequences are LGHNA and YSLEER. Trimming cost V 2 bases and J 6 bases, with 12 bases left between them. The CDR3 has 14 amino acids. The CDR3 is CASSQTGVRDTQYF. CDR3 coding DNA: TGCGCCAGCAGCCAAACCGGGGTAAGGGATACGCAGTATTTT.

V is TRBV5-5 and J is TRBJ1-4; unclear D gene. The CDR3 sequence is 12 residues long. V lost 5 bases, J lost 13 bases, and 15 bases lay in between. Germline V CDR1 and CDR2: SGHKS, YYEKEE (reference sequence). The DNA of the CDR3 is TGTGCCAGCAGGCCGACTGGAGGAAGACTGTTTTTT. This codes for CASRPTGGRLFF.

The rearrangement uses TRBV27 and TRBJ1-5, with TRBD1 matching 9 bases. Germline CDR1 is MNHEY and CDR2 is SMNVEV (reference sequence). CDR3 size: 14 residues. V shed 6 bases, J shed 2 bases, and the junction held 2 bases outside the gene matches. CDR3 coding DNA: TGTGCCAGCAGAAGGACAGGGGGCAATCAGCCCCAGCATTTT. Residues: CASRRTGGNQPQHF.

The chain couples TRBV12-3 or TRBV12-4 to TRBJ2-1; 7 bases fit TRBD2. Trimming took 5 bases from V and 7 from J; bases not matched to a gene: 5. This CDR3 has 13 residues. The CDR3 coding sequence is TGTGCCAGCAGTCCGCGGGGGTGGAATGAGCAGTTCTTC. It translates to CASSPRGWNEQFF.

The chain links TRBV11-3 to TRBJ2-1; D is undetermined. There are 14 residues in the CDR3. With 2 bases removed from V and 0 bases from J, the gap between germline ends came to 5 bases. Germline loops: CDR1 SGHNT, CDR2 YENEEA. The CDR3 bases are TGTGCCAGCAGCTTATCAGGCTCCTACAATGAGCAGTTCTTC. As protein: CASSLSGSYNEQFF.

J is TRBJ2-2 and V is TRBV7-9; D gene ambiguous. The CDR3 sequence is 13 residues long. Germline loops: CDR1 SEHNR, CDR2 FQNEAQ (reference sequence). Trimming took off 6 bases at V and 6 bases at J, with 11 bases between the two ends. CDR3 in amino acids: CASRDLGSGELFF. The CDR3 coding sequence is TGTGCCAGCAGAGATCTCGGGTCCGGGGAGCTGTTTTTT.

This clone was found once. The rearrangement joins TRBV5-1 to TRBJ2-1, with D perhaps TRBD2 (6 bases). The V gene lost 6 bases and the J gene lost 4 bases, with 20 bases spanning the gap. The V gene's germline CDR1 is SGHRS and CDR2 YFSETQ. This CDR3 spans 16 amino acids. CDR3 sequence: CASNLVPGLEYNEQFF. The CDR3 DNA sequence: TGCGCCAGCAACCTTGTACCGGGACTGGAATACAATGAGCAGTTCTTC.

This clone was recorded at least ten times. Other nucleotide sequences in the sample specify the same CDR3. The V gene is TRBV4-1, the J gene TRBJ1-5, with D maybe TRBD1 (6 bases). Germline values: CDR1 MGHRA, CDR2 YSYEKL. This CDR3 spans 15 amino acids. Deletions cut 4 bases from V and 3 bases from J, with 13 bases between. Here the CDR3 DNA reads TGCGCCAGCAGCCTCGCAACAGGGTCCAATCAGCCCCAGCATTTT. It yields the protein CASSLATGSNQPQHF.

The chain recombines TRBV29-1 with TRBJ1-2, with D possibly matching TRBD1 (6 bases). Trimming stripped 6 bases from V and 0 bases from J, with 17 bases between. Looked up from germline, CDR1 is SQVTM and CDR2 is ANQGSEA. The CDR3 has 15 residues. In nucleotides, the CDR3 is TGCAGCGTCGATATGCCGGGACACACTAACTATGGCTACACCTTC. Translated, it gives CSVDMPGHTNYGYTF.